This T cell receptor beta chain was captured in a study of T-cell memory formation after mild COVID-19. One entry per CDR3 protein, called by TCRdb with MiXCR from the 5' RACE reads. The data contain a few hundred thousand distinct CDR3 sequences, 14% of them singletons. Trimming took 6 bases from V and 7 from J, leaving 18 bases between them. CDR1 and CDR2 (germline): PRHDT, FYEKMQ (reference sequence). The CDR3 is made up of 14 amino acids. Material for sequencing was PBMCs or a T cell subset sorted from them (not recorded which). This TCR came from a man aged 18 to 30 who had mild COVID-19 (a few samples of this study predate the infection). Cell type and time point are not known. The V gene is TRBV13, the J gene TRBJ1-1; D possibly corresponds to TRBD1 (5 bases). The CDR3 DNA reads TGTGCCAGCAGGATGTTGGGGGGTCAGGGTGAAGCTTTCTTT. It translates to CASRMLGGQGEAFF.